This record covers a single TCR beta chain. Its antigen is undetermined. The data derive from a study of T cells expressing NK-cell markers. The overall study: Sorted CD3+CD56-NKG2C+, CD3+CD56+NKG2C+ and CD3+CD56+NKG2C- T cells supplied the TCR beta repertoires. The sequencing cohort of eight donors included seven HCMV-seropositive individuals and one seronegative individual. General study results and limits: The HCMV specificity of the expanded NKG2C+ T cell clones stayed unresolved.

TCRdb re-called the 5' RACE reads; one entry per CDR3 protein, DNA not given. Recorded for this sample: about 260,000 distinct CDR3 sequences. This CDR3 has 19 amino acids. Germline V gene lookup returns CDR1 KGHSH and CDR2 LQKENI. The V and J genes are TRBV18 and TRBJ1-4; TCRdb lists TRBD1, though no DNA is available to test this call. Sequencing input: blood T cells: a sorted CD56 or NKG2C T cell subset, CD4+ or CD8+ T cells, or bulk PBMC T cells (not recorded which). The source of this sequence is a woman aged 18 to 75 in good health. The CDR3 protein is CASSPSGTGALATNEKLFF. The full variable domain, with the rest looked up from reference TRBV18 and TRBJ1-4, is NAGVMQNPRHLVRRRGQEARLRCSPMKGHSHVYWYRQLPEEGLKFMVYLQKENIIDESGMPKERFSAEFPKEGPSILRIQQVVRGDSAAYFCASSPSGTGALATNEKLFFGSGTQLSVL.